These T cell receptor beta chains were read from a single sample in a study of control samples from healthy donors and cancer patients. Sequencing was performed with immunoSEQ multiplex PCR; in TCRdb, only in-frame clones are kept and a portion is missing. This sample has about 150,000 clones, with over 85% found just once. Material: blood. The receptors were gathered from a man aged 18-30 years in good health. The CDR3 runs from the conserved cysteine through the conserved F or W. Each record gives: J gene, D gene, clone size, V gene, CDR3 length, CDR3 protein, CDR3 DNA. A D gene is named only where the DNA matches it firmly. Rows may omit the clone size; those that give it use once, few, many or a size class.

TRBJ1-2	-	once	TRBV4-2	13	CASSQDAGYGYTF	TGTGCCAGCAGCCAAGACGCTGGCTATGGCTACACCTTC
TRBJ2-5	TRBD2	-	TRBV7-3	15	CASSSGLAGGETQYF	TGTGCCAGCAGCTCCGGACTAGCTGGAGGAGAGACCCAGTACTTC
TRBJ1-6	-	-	TRBV19	14	CASSMGGPNSPLHF	TGTGCCAGTAGTATGGGAGGGCCTAATTCACCCCTCCACTTT
TRBJ1-1	-	-	TRBV29-1	12	CSVFDGDTEAFF	TGCAGCGTTTTTGACGGGGACACTGAAGCTTTCTTT
TRBJ2-5	-	-	TRBV5-8	15	CASSQGTRIPETQYF	TGTGCCAGCAGCCAAGGTACTAGGATCCCAGAGACCCAGTACTTC
TRBJ1-1	-	-	TRBV7-3	19	CASSLTGLVGGRDDTEAFF	TGTGCCAGCAGCTTAACGGGACTTGTTGGAGGCAGGGATGACACTGAAGCTTTCTTT
TRBJ1-6	-	-	TRBV25-1	13	CASTVGEHSPLHF	TGTGCCAGCACCGTCGGCGAGCATTCACCCCTCCACTTT
TRBJ2-3	TRBD2	-	TRBV30	14	CAWRPGLVTDTQYF	TGTGCCTGGCGACCGGGACTAGTCACAGATACGCAGTATTTT
TRBJ1-2	TRBD1	few	TRBV4-1	16	CASSQGKGQASYGYTF	TGCGCCAGCAGCCAAGGGAAGGGACAGGCATCGTATGGCTACACCTTC
TRBJ1-5	-	once	TRBV29-1	14	CSVGEGLLNQPQHF	TGCAGCGTTGGGGAGGGACTCTTAAATCAGCCCCAGCATTTT
TRBJ2-3	-	-	TRBV11-2	14	CASSLLPFPDTQYF	TGTGCCAGCAGCTTATTGCCTTTTCCAGATACGCAGTATTTT
TRBJ1-1	-	once	TRBV12-3/TRBV12-4	13	CASSLKQITEAFF	TGTGCCAGCAGTTTAAAACAGATCACTGAAGCTTTCTTT
TRBJ2-1	-	-	TRBV6-6	17	CASSRSSDGIPYNEQFF	TGTGCCAGCAGTCGTTCCTCGGACGGCATACCCTACAATGAGCAGTTCTTC
TRBJ1-1	-	once	TRBV5-6	16	CASSLGPGALNTEAFF	TGTGCCAGCAGCTTGGGTCCGGGGGCGTTGAACACTGAAGCTTTCTTT